This record covers a single T cell receptor beta chain. Its target is not known. Looked up from germline, CDR1 is MDHEN and CDR2 is SYDVKM. This CDR3 is 16 amino acids long. Trimming left V 5 bases short and J 1 base short, with 12 bases between. The sample belongs to a study of cytomegalovirus exposure and HLA in healthy donors. Study-level points and caveats: Overall, approximately 150 TCR beta chains were annotated as cytomegalovirus-associated. With later analysis, a missense DCLRE1C variant became linked to TCR beta V- and J-gene trimming. Looking again later, the authors saw that most CMV-associated TCR beta chains seemed HLA-restricted. Accurate predictions that matched the HLA-A and HLA-B alleles of most subjects were reportedly made from TCR beta sequences.

Primers for the PCR totalled 60 Vbeta and 13 Jbeta. Profiling relied on immunoSEQ multiplex PCR, and the TCRdb table lists in-frame clones only, not all of them. The top ten clones hold about 5% of a sample with about 140,000 clones, about 80% of them seen once. Sequencing used PBMCs. The V gene is TRBV28, the J gene TRBJ1-6, with D possibly TRBD1 on 5 matching bases. The TCR sequence derives from a man aged 35-49 years in good health and CMV-seronegative. The chain's CDR3 is CASSAGMGSYNSPLHF. CDR3 nucleotides: TGTGCCAGCAGTGCAGGGATGGGTTCCTATAATTCACCCCTCCACTTT.